A single sample gave rise to the 9 T cell receptor beta chains below, sequenced in a study of blood T cells in healthy people across ages. A sample-barcoded 5' primer and a J-beta primer mix were used in a second PCR of roughly 7 to 11 cycles. Via MiXCR, TCRdb re-called the 5' RACE reads, giving one row per CDR3 protein. The data contain 1,300,000 or so distinct CDR3 sequences, 45% to 70% of them seen just once; the ten biggest clones take up about 6.7%. The specimen sequenced was blood. These TCRs come from a man younger than 35 in good health.

In its sample, this clonotype was seen a few times. The J gene is TRBJ2-2, the V gene TRBV27; D is unclear. Trimming removed 7 bases at V and 10 bases at J, with 13 bases between. This CDR3 is built from 12 residues. From germline, CDR1 is MNHEY and CDR2 SMNVEV (reference sequence). DNA for the CDR3: TGTGCCAGCACATCCGATTCGGAGGAGCTGTTTTTT. It translates to CASTSDSEELFF.

This clonotype showed up just a few times. This chain uses TRBV12-3 or TRBV12-4 with TRBJ1-2; D is possibly TRBD1 (6 bases). The CDR3 length is 13 residues. The ends were cut back, 5 bases at V and 7 bases at J, with 14 bases in the middle. The CDR3, as DNA: TGTGCCAGCAGTCCCTCGACAGGTTGTGGCTACACCTTC. As protein: CASSPSTGCGYTF.

The gene calls are TRBV5-1 and TRBJ2-5; D remains unclear. V was shortened by 3 bases and J by 3 bases, with 6 bases between the two germline ends. The CDR3 runs 12 residues. The germline V gene encodes CDR1 SGHRS and CDR2 YFSETQ. Here the CDR3 DNA reads TGCGCCAGCAGCTGGACCGAAGAGACCCAGTACTTC. Its protein is CASSWTEETQYF. The complete variable domain, with remaining parts taken from reference TRBV5-1 and TRBJ2-5, reads KAGVTQTPRYLIKTRGQQVTLSCSPISGHRSVSWYQQTPGQGLQFLFEYFSETQRNKGNFPGRFSGRQFSNSRSEMNVSTLELGDSALYLCASSWTEETQYFGPGTRLLVL.

This clonotype was observed a few times. The rearrangement uses TRBV11-2 and TRBJ1-4, with a possible D match to TRBD1 (5 bases). CDR3 length: 13 residues. The germline V and J ends were trimmed by 5 bases and 10 bases, with 14 bases remaining between them. Germline CDR1 and CDR2: SGHAT and FQNNGV. In DNA form, the CDR3 reads TGTGCCAGCAGCCCCAGGGCAATGGGAAAACTGTTTTTT. Translation gives CASSPRAMGKLFF.

J is TRBJ2-7 and V is TRBV7-9; tentatively, D is TRBD1 (6 bases). Germline assignment: CDR1 SEHNR and CDR2 FQNEAQ (reference sequence). Trimming removed 6 bases at V and 0 bases at J, with 12 bases between. The CDR3 loop spans 14 amino acids. The CDR3 region has the DNA TGTGCCAGCAGTCACAGGGCTATCTCCTACGAGCAGTACTTC. Translated: CASSHRAISYEQYF. Drawing the rest from reference TRBV7-9 and TRBJ2-7, the complete variable domain is DTGVSQNPRHKITKRGQNVTFRCDPISEHNRLYWYRQTLGQGPEFLTYFQNEAQLEKSRLLSDRFSAERPKGSFSTLEIQRTEQGDSAMYLCASSHRAISYEQYFGPGTRLTVT.

The rearrangement joins TRBV29-1 to TRBJ1-1; the D gene is possibly TRBD1 (5 bases). The V end was cut by 3 bases, the J end by 8 bases, with 19 bases between. The CDR3 has 14 residues. Germline CDR1 reads SQVTM; CDR2 reads ANQGSEA. The CDR3 coding sequence is TGCAGCGTTGATCTATCAGGGACGAGGAGAGAAGCTTTCTTT. Its protein is CSVDLSGTRREAFF.

The chain links TRBV4-1 to TRBJ2-7; no firm D call. V lost 5 bases and J 4 bases, leaving 18 bases between the germline ends. There are 15 residues in the CDR3. The germline V gene encodes CDR1 MGHRA and CDR2 YSYEKL. The CDR3 loop is CASSVPNWPPYEQYF. The DNA of the CDR3 is TGCGCCAGCAGCGTTCCGAATTGGCCCCCGTACGAGCAGTACTTC.

J is TRBJ2-3 and V is TRBV7-6; D is possibly TRBD1 or TRBD2 (5 bases each). Trimming took off 4 bases at V and 2 bases at J, with 10 bases between the two ends. The CDR3 contains 14 residues. From germline, CDR1 is SGHVS and CDR2 FNYEAQ. The CDR3 reads CASSSEGPTDTQYF. The DNA of the CDR3 is TGTGCCAGCAGCTCAGAGGGACCCACAGATACGCAGTATTTT.

The chain couples TRBV20-1 to TRBJ2-7; 9 bases map to TRBD2. The CDR3 contains 17 residues. Per the germline V gene, CDR1 is DFQATT and CDR2 is SNEGSKA (reference sequence). J was trimmed by 3 bases and V by 0 bases; bases with no gene match: 12. CDR3 sequence: CSARDRASGTLIYEQYF. The CDR3, as DNA: TGCAGTGCTAGAGATCGAGCTAGCGGGACCCTAATCTACGAGCAGTACTTC.